The next 11 T cell receptor beta chains were all read from a single sample in a study of T cell responses to AZD1222 COVID-19 vaccine. Assay used: immunoSEQ multiplex PCR; TCRdb lists only in-frame clones, some missing. The repertoire holds fewer than 250,000 clones, with 92% as singletons. The sample was peripheral blood, taken on day 0 of AZD1222 vaccination. The receptors shown here come from an adult in good health.

The chain is built from TRBV5-1 and TRBJ1-4, with 8 nucleotides matching TRBD1. Germline loops: CDR1 SGHRS, CDR2 YFSETQ. Losses at the gene ends were 7 bases for V and 0 bases for J; bases not matched to a gene: 11. The length of the CDR3 is 17 residues. The CDR3 sequence: CASVSRDRFATNEKLFF. The CDR3 nucleotides read TGCGCCAGCGTGAGTAGGGACAGGTTTGCAACTAATGAAAAACTGTTTTTT.

With respect to this clone: Additional DNA sequences in this sample encode the identical CDR3. CDR3 in DNA: TGTGCCAGCAGTCTCAGGAACACTGAAGCTTTCTTT. Amino acids: CASSLRNTEAFF. The rearrangement links TRBV28 to TRBJ1-1; D uncertain. V dropped 5 bases and J dropped 1 base, with 5 bases sitting between them. The CDR3 is made up of 12 amino acids. Germline V gives CDR1 MDHEN, CDR2 SYDVKM.

The V gene is TRBV2, the J gene TRBJ1-5, with 8 bases lining up with TRBD1. This CDR3 has 14 amino acids. Germline V CDR1 and CDR2: SNHLY, FYNNEI. Trimming removed 6 bases from V and 4 bases from J; junction bases left unmatched: 5. The CDR3 loop reads CASRGNRGNQPQHF. The CDR3 DNA is TGTGCCAGCAGGGGAAACAGGGGGAATCAGCCCCAGCATTTT.

The table lists this clone with a count of one. J is TRBJ2-1 and V is TRBV19; possibly TRBD1 for D (5 bases). The CDR3 runs 13 residues. Germline V gene lookup returns CDR1 LNHDA and CDR2 SQIVND (reference sequence). Trimming shortened V by 6 bases and J by 2 bases, and 8 bases separated the two germline ends. CDR3 residues: CASRLQAYNEQFF. The DNA for the CDR3 is TGTGCCAGTAGATTACAGGCCTACAATGAGCAGTTCTTC.

This clone was seen a single time. The CDR3 nucleotides are TGCGCCAGCAGCTTGTCGCCAGGGGTCACCGGGGAGCTGTTTTTT. It specifies CASSLSPGVTGELFF. The chain carries TRBV5-1 and TRBJ2-2; perhaps TRBD1 as D (6 bases). V was cut by 1 base and J by 4 bases, with 11 bases left in between. The CDR3 is made up of 15 amino acids. Looked up from germline, CDR1 is SGHRS and CDR2 is YFSETQ.

This chain connects TRBV2 to TRBJ1-4; maybe TRBD1 (5 bases). Trimming removed 5 bases from V and 6 bases from J, with 13 bases in between. Germline V gene sequence: CDR1 SNHLY, CDR2 FYNNEI. The CDR3 is 14 amino acids. The CDR3 nucleotides are TGTGCCAGCAGTCCAGCGGGGCGCGATGAAAAACTGTTTTTT. It codes for CASSPAGRDEKLFF.

This chain joins TRBV2 and TRBJ1-5, with 12 bases aligning to TRBD1. This CDR3 is 15 amino acids long. Germline lookup yields CDR1 SNHLY and CDR2 FYNNEI. V dropped 7 bases and J dropped 3; count of bases not matched to a gene: 4. CDR3 DNA sequence: TGTGCCAGCAAAGGGACAGGGGGCGCCAATCAGCCCCAGCATTTT. Protein product: CASKGTGGANQPQHF.

In its sample, this clone was seen a few times. The chain employs TRBV6-5 and TRBJ1-2, with D maybe TRBD1 (6 bases). The CDR3 totals 12 residues. V was clipped by 7 bases and J by 7 bases, with 13 bases between them. The germline gives CDR1 MNHEY, CDR2 SVGAGI. CDR3 in amino acids: CASISSGAGYTF. CDR3 sequence (DNA): TGTGCCAGCATAAGTTCAGGGGCTGGCTACACCTTC.

The rearrangement links TRBV4-2 to TRBJ1-4, with no clear D. The CDR3 spans 15 residues. V was pared by 4 bases and J by 4 bases, with 13 bases between. The germline CDR1 and CDR2 sequences are LGHNA and YNFKEQ. The CDR3 DNA sequence: TGTGCCAGCAGCCCCATGACACCCAGTAATGAAAAACTGTTTTTT. Translating gives CASSPMTPSNEKLFF.

The chain uses TRBV28 and TRBJ1-2, with 7 positions matching TRBD1. This CDR3 is 15 amino acids long. V trimming: 7 bases; J trimming: 4 bases; junction bases outside the gene matches: 12. Germline assignment: CDR1 MDHEN and CDR2 SYDVKM. CDR3 region: CASKFQDRRTYGYTF. For the CDR3, the DNA is TGTGCCAGCAAGTTCCAGGACAGGCGCACCTATGGCTACACCTTC.

The chain has TRBV4-2 and TRBJ1-3; TRBD1 is a possible D gene (6 bases). The CDR3 extends over 14 amino acids. Germline CDR1 LGHNA, CDR2 YNFKEQ. Trimming took 4 bases from V and 4 from J, leaving 11 bases between them. CDR3 DNA sequence: TGTGCCAGCAGCCGAACAGGGTCAGGAAACACCATATATTTT. The encoded protein is CASSRTGSGNTIYF.